This TCR beta chain was captured by sequencing in a study of blood T cell repertoires in COVID-19. Overall study: PBMCs, B-cell-depleted T cells, or T cells provided the cDNA or gDNA that made up the material.

The CDR3 totals 13 residues. Trimming removed 7 bases at V and 3 bases at J, with 13 bases between. Germline V lookup: CDR1 GTSNPN, CDR2 SVGIG (reference sequence). A single count supports this clone. In the authors' methods: Nucleated cell counts were estimated from reference gene primer amplification. Assay: immunoSEQ multiplex PCR; the TCRdb copy retains only in-frame clones and omits some. That table supplies the V and J calls and clone size; D and trimming were determined from the DNA. The sample lists around 230,000 clones, more than 65% seen once, with 2% to 2.5% in the top ten. The sequence came from a man aged 40-49 years who had recovered from COVID-19. The chain recombines TRBV30 with TRBJ2-1, with D perhaps matching TRBD2 (5 bases). The sequenced sample was peripheral blood. CDR3 in amino acids: CAFAPEVYNEQFF. CDR3 DNA: TGTGCCTTTGCCCCGGAGGTCTACAATGAGCAGTTCTTC.